The 2 T cell receptor beta chains given below trace back to one sample, sequenced in a study of PD-L1 blockade in urothelial cancer. As for time point: pretreatment peripheral blood. The table came from immunoSEQ multiplex PCR; TCRdb's copy has only in-frame clones and leaves some out. The table shows 100,000 to 150,000 clones, with around 85% occurring only once. The sequenced sample was PBMCs, obtained around atezolizumab (anti-PD-L1) treatment. These receptors came from a man aged 45-65 years with urothelial cancer.

The CDR3: CASSSYRGIYGYTF. The CDR3 region has the DNA TGTGCCAGCAGCTCCTATCGGGGGATCTATGGCTACACCTTC. The genes are TRBV14 and TRBJ1-2, with a tentative D call TRBD1 (5 bases). The CDR3 contains 14 residues. In germline, CDR1 is SGHDN, CDR2 FVKESK. V dropped 5 bases and J dropped 4 bases, with 14 bases sitting between them.

The rearrangement links TRBV9 to TRBJ2-7; 9 bases agree with TRBD1. V lost 3 bases and J lost 3; bases outside the gene matches: 1. Germline values: CDR1 SGDLS, CDR2 YYNGEE. This CDR3 comprises 13 residues. The CDR3 region has the DNA TGTGCCAGCAGCGCGGACAGGGGCTACGAGCAGTACTTC. It codes for CASSADRGYEQYF.